A selection of T cell receptor beta chains follows, all from one sample in a study of shared T cell receptors in the human thymus. Profiled with immunoSEQ multiplex PCR; TCRdb holds only in-frame clones, not every one. In the table there are about 710,000 clones, roughly 86% of which are singletons. The sample was also linked to a second study, of human thymus T cells.

Sequenced: thymocytes. The receptors derive from a boy under two years old with a congenital heart defect. CDR3s leave out the opening cysteine and the closing phenylalanine or tryptophan. Fields, in order: V gene, CDR3 protein.

v_call: TRBV29-1; cdr3_aa: SVRDRGDYGYT
v_call: TRBV7-8; cdr3_aa: ASSLVRATFRHNEQF
v_call: TRBV15; cdr3_aa: ATSRHPFRRQGANQPQH
v_call: TRBV4-3; cdr3_aa: ASSQGEIANSQETQY
v_call: TRBV7-9; cdr3_aa: ASSFSQTSSYEQY
v_call: TRBV11-2; cdr3_aa: ASSIRRDRRYEQY
v_call: TRBV30; cdr3_aa: AWSVLRTDPYGYT
v_call: TRBV14; cdr3_aa: ASSQDFTAGINSPLH
v_call: TRBV11-2; cdr3_aa: ASSLQTGNRDTEAF
v_call: TRBV19; cdr3_aa: ASRAPTNGRDRRYGYT
v_call: TRBV4-3; cdr3_aa: ASSQEWGGQGSGANVLT
v_call: TRBV6-5; cdr3_aa: ASSYRCREDTEAF
v_call: TRBV9; cdr3_aa: ASSVGLAGLTDTQY
v_call: TRBV28; cdr3_aa: ASSFEAGGANETQY
v_call: TRBV2; cdr3_aa: ASSGDREGSNTEAF
v_call: TRBV7-6; cdr3_aa: ASSPWALTGELF
v_call: TRBV27; cdr3_aa: ASSLTVSGEAF
v_call: TRBV27; cdr3_aa: ASSLNSSDTQY
v_call: TRBV5-6; cdr3_aa: ASSLGGRSAPDTQY
v_call: TRBV11-2; cdr3_aa: ASSLPKKAGESYGYT
v_call: TRBV20-1; cdr3_aa: SSTGVDGYT
v_call: TRBV28; cdr3_aa: ASSWASGDTQY
v_call: TRBV5-1; cdr3_aa: ASSSSGAPAKNIQY
v_call: TRBV7-4; cdr3_aa: ASSKRQLDYGYT
v_call: TRBV10-2; cdr3_aa: ASSEPGQGSAF
v_call: TRBV6-5; cdr3_aa: ASAPCDRAGQPQH
v_call: TRBV6-1; cdr3_aa: ASGDTGQGGEKLF
v_call: TRBV27; cdr3_aa: ASSPLAGGADTQY
v_call: TRBV27; cdr3_aa: ASSLRDRGRLSGANVLT
v_call: TRBV4-1; cdr3_aa: ASSLRTGRDRNYGYT
v_call: TRBV7-3; cdr3_aa: ASSSRGFLGEAF
v_call: TRBV4-3; cdr3_aa: ASSQTKGSTKKTQY
v_call: TRBV4-3; cdr3_aa: ASSQDEDRQGACEQY
v_call: TRBV5-4; cdr3_aa: ASSLDLDRPSGNTIY
v_call: TRBV11-2; cdr3_aa: ASSLARDSPSYEQY
v_call: TRBV28; cdr3_aa: ASQTGQSQETQY
v_call: TRBV7-2; cdr3_aa: ASSPTGQGVSETQY
v_call: TRBV4-3; cdr3_aa: ASSQDHSISGNTIY
v_call: TRBV7-2; cdr3_aa: ASSLVPIEGQWNTEAF